The source of this T cell receptor beta chain is a study of T cell clonality in common variable immunodeficiency. General study findings and limits: Reportedly, TCR beta sequences from common variable immunodeficiency showed fewer deletions and N-nucleotide insertions. Fewer TCRbeta clones were shared among CVID subjects than controls.

This clone was observed many times. The antigen is not known. Sequencing ends 3 residues short of the CDR3 end; the germline J gene provides the rest. CDR3 length: 18 residues. Trimming took off 0 bases at V and 2 bases at J, with 18 bases between the two ends. CDR1 is LGHDT, CDR2 YNNKEL, per germline (reference sequence). The method was immunoSEQ multiplex PCR; TCRdb's version includes in-frame clones alone and lacks a portion of them. The sample holds 35,000 to 45,000 clones, and no clone turns up only once. Patients and controls were mostly of Caucasian heritage. The receptor was isolated from a person aged 18 to 70 in good health. The chain carries TRBV3-1 (or the pseudogene TRBV3-2) and TRBJ2-3, with D perhaps TRBD2 (5 bases). The source material was peripheral blood mononuclear cells. Partial CDR3 DNA: TGTGCCAGCAGCCAAGATTCACCGACTACCGATCTCACAGATACG. Translation: CASSQDSPTTDLTDT. The CDR3, in full, reads CASSQDSPTTDLTDTQYF.